The text below deals with one T cell receptor beta chain. Its matching antigen is unknown. Germline V CDR1 and CDR2: ENHRY, SYGVKD. This CDR3 contains 14 residues. Trimming removed 3 bases at V and 7 bases at J, with 15 bases between. The sample belongs to a study of response to subunit inactivated influenza vaccine. MiXCR was run by TCRdb on the RT-PCR reads, yielding one entry per CDR3 protein. Of 160,000 or so distinct CDR3 sequences in the sample, about 11% were seen once. Study-level results: It was suggested by the authors that few new T cells are recruited by each seasonal influenza vaccination.

This clonotype was sampled from a man aged 50-59 years who received an inactivated influenza vaccine. The chain recombines TRBV10-3 with TRBJ1-2; D is ambiguous. The sequences come from non-naive T cells sorted from PBMCs, collected about 40 days after vaccination. The CDR3 DNA follows: TGTGCCATCAGTGAAGGTTGGCGGATAACTGGCTACACCTTC. Amino acids: CAISEGWRITGYTF.